Presented here are 21 T cell receptor beta chains from one specimen sequenced in a study of blood T cells in healthy people across ages. The second PCR ran roughly 7 to 12 cycles with a sample-barcoded 5' primer and J-beta primers. One entry per CDR3 protein results from TCRdb running MiXCR on the 5' RACE reads. The table shows nearly 1 million distinct CDR3 sequences, with 51% occurring only once. The specimen sequenced was blood. These receptors originate from a woman aged 55-70 years in good health.

The chain recombines TRBV28 with TRBJ2-7, with D perhaps matching TRBD2 (6 bases). There are 15 residues in the CDR3. Germline values: CDR1 MDHEN, CDR2 SYDVKM. V lost 3 bases and J lost 4, with 16 bases in between. CDR3 protein: CASSLGQSGTYEQYF. The CDR3 DNA sequence: TGTGCCAGCAGTTTGGGGCAGTCCGGGACTTACGAGCAGTACTTC.

This clonotype has just a few counts. This chain joins TRBV30 and TRBJ1-2; 10 bases line up with TRBD1. CDR1 is GTSNPN, CDR2 SVGIG, per germline (reference sequence). The CDR3 is 14 residues long. V shed 5 bases and J 4 bases; nucleotides not matched to a gene: 7. CDR3: CAWHPGTGVYGYTF. DNA of the CDR3: TGTGCCTGGCATCCTGGGACAGGGGTCTATGGCTACACCTTC.

This sequence joins TRBV5-1 and TRBJ2-1, with 7 bases aligning to TRBD2. The germline V gene encodes CDR1 SGHRS and CDR2 YFSETQ. V dropped 7 bases and J dropped 5; count of bases not matched to a gene: 15. CDR3 length equals 16 residues. The CDR3 DNA is TGCGCCAGCTTCTTGACGGGGGGAGGAGCCAACAATGAGCAGTTCTTC. Translating gives CASFLTGGGANNEQFF.

The chain joins TRBV27 to TRBJ2-1, with 12 bases aligning to TRBD2. This CDR3 has 19 residues. Losses at the gene ends were 1 base for V and 7 bases for J; bases not matched to a gene: 14. Germline V gene data show CDR1 as MNHEY and CDR2 as SMNVEV (reference sequence). CDR3 protein: CASSLLGTASGRVWNEQFF. The CDR3 DNA is TGTGCCAGCAGTTTATTGGGGACAGCTAGCGGGAGGGTCTGGAATGAGCAGTTCTTC.

The table lists this clonotype with a few counts. CDR3: CATEGTDTQYF. The CDR3 region has the DNA TGTGCCACCGAGGGCACAGATACGCAGTATTTT. The chain has TRBV27 and TRBJ2-3, with unresolved D. The germline V gene has CDR1 MNHEY and CDR2 SMNVEV (reference sequence). Trimming removed 10 bases from V and 1 base from J, with 6 bases in between. The CDR3 is made up of 11 amino acids.

This clonotype was recorded a few times. The chain is built from TRBV5-1 and TRBJ2-3, with D possibly called TRBD1 or TRBD2 (6 bases each). Germline V gives CDR1 SGHRS, CDR2 YFSETQ. Trimming shortened V by 7 bases and J by 2 bases, and 14 bases separated the two germline ends. There are 14 residues in the CDR3. The CDR3 sequence: CASGGGGHTDTQYF. CDR3 DNA: TGCGCCAGCGGAGGGGGTGGACACACAGATACGCAGTATTTT.

This clonotype was seen only a few times. The chain employs TRBV7-2 and TRBJ2-4; 10 nucleotides match TRBD2. The DNA end favors TRBJ2-7, so the J call may be wrong. This CDR3 is 19 amino acids long. Germline CDR1 reads SGHTA; CDR2 reads FQGNSA. CDR3 residues: CASSLMSSGSRGFSYEQYF. The CDR3 nucleotides are TGTGCCAGCAGCTTGATGTCTAGCGGGAGTCGGGGGTTCTCCTACGAGCAGTACTTC.

The chain employs TRBV6-1 and TRBJ2-1, with D perhaps matching TRBD1 (5 bases). The V end lost 4 bases, the J end lost 6 bases, and 13 bases lay between the germline ends. There are 14 residues in the CDR3. Germline loops: CDR1 MNHNS, CDR2 SASEGT. As DNA, the CDR3 is TGTGCCAGCAGTGGAAGCAGGGAAAGCAATGAGCAGTTCTTC. Protein: CASSGSRESNEQFF.

This chain connects TRBV20-1 to TRBJ2-5; 7 bases map to TRBD2. The J call may be in error: the DNA end matches TRBJ2-7 better. Germline V gene lookup returns CDR1 DFQATT and CDR2 SNEGSKA (reference sequence). The CDR3 contains 13 residues. The CDR3 DNA sequence: TGCAGTGCTAGAGGACTAGCAAGGTACGAGCAGTACTTC. Translating gives CSARGLARYEQYF.

Here the CDR3 reads CASPGLAGIADTQYF. CDR3 DNA: TGTGCTAGTCCTGGACTAGCGGGAATTGCAGATACGCAGTATTTT. This rearrangement joins TRBV12-5 to TRBJ2-3, with 12 bases matching TRBD2. V lost 8 bases to trimming and J lost 4 bases; unmatched junction nucleotides: 7. Looked up from germline, CDR1 is LGHNT and CDR2 is FRNRAP. This CDR3 contains 15 residues.

The chain has TRBV3-1 and TRBJ2-5; 9 bases agree with TRBD2. J lost 7 bases, V lost 5 bases, and 5 bases had no gene match. Germline V gene data show CDR1 as LGHDT and CDR2 as YNNKEL (reference sequence). This CDR3 is 13 amino acids long. CDR3 in DNA: TGTGCCAGCAGCGAGCGGGGGGCCGCGACCCAGTACTTC. Protein product: CASSERGAATQYF.

The J gene is TRBJ2-1, the V gene TRBV5-1, with a weak D call TRBD1 (6 bases). The CDR3 sequence is 16 residues long. Trimming took 0 bases from V and 6 from J, leaving 16 bases between them. Germline loops: CDR1 SGHRS, CDR2 YFSETQ. The CDR3 sequence is CASSLEGRTAPNEQFF. CDR3 bases: TGCGCCAGCAGCTTGGAAGGCCGGACAGCCCCCAATGAGCAGTTCTTC. The full variable domain, with the rest looked up from reference TRBV5-1 and TRBJ2-1, is KAGVTQTPRYLIKTRGQQVTLSCSPISGHRSVSWYQQTPGQGLQFLFEYFSETQRNKGNFPGRFSGRQFSNSRSEMNVSTLELGDSALYLCASSLEGRTAPNEQFFGPGTRLTVL.

The chain is built from TRBV25-1 and TRBJ2-5; the match to TRBD1 covers 7 bases. CDR1 is MGHDK and CDR2 is SYGVNS in the germline V gene. V gave up 5 bases and J gave up 5 bases; unmatched junction bases: 8. The length of the CDR3 is 14 residues. The CDR3 DNA follows: TGTGCCAGCAGTAACCGACAGGGTTGGGAGACCCAGTACTTC. Translation: CASSNRQGWETQYF.

This clonotype occurred a few times. The chain employs TRBV12-3 or TRBV12-4 and TRBJ2-1; perhaps TRBD1 as D (6 bases). Trimming removed 5 bases at V and 7 bases at J, with 15 bases between. The CDR3 runs 14 residues. The CDR3 is CASSLWTARNEQFF. The CDR3 coding sequence is TGTGCCAGCAGTCTTTGGACAGCGAGGAATGAGCAGTTCTTC.

The chain joins TRBV7-2 to TRBJ2-1; 9 positions agree with TRBD2. There are 15 residues in the CDR3. Per the germline V gene, CDR1 is SGHTA and CDR2 is FQGNSA. For the CDR3, the DNA is TGTGCTAGAGCCCGGGCGGGAGGGGGCTACAATGAGCAGTTCTTC. Translating it yields CARARAGGGYNEQFF.

The V gene is TRBV7-8, the J gene TRBJ2-7; D is unclear. CDR1 SGHVS and CDR2 FQNEAQ come from the germline V gene. The V gene lost 2 bases and the J gene lost 1 base, with 18 bases spanning the gap. CDR3 length equals 17 residues. CDR3 bases: TGTGCCAGCAGCTTACTCCGTGGTTCTTCTTTATCCTACGAGCAGTACTTC. Amino acids: CASSLLRGSSLSYEQYF.

V and J are TRBV4-1 and TRBJ1-1; 10 nucleotides align to TRBD1. The CDR3 length is 15 residues. Trimming cost V 4 bases and J 2 bases; bases outside gene matches: 4. Germline CDR1 reads MGHRA; CDR2 reads YSYEKL. This chain's CDR3 is CASSLGQGDNTEAFF. The CDR3 DNA reads as TGCGCCAGCAGCCTAGGACAGGGGGACAACACTGAAGCTTTCTTT.

J is TRBJ2-4 and V is TRBV5-1, with D possibly TRBD1 on 5 matching bases. The end of the DNA fits TRBJ2-7 better, so the J call may be wrong. The germline V gene encodes CDR1 SGHRS and CDR2 YFSETQ. The CDR3 is 14 residues long. The CDR3 nucleotides are TGCGCCAGCAGCTTGGACGGACACCTCTACGAGCAGTACTTC. Residues: CASSLDGHLYEQYF.

This clonotype was seen only a few times. The rearrangement joins TRBV4-1 to TRBJ2-7, with 9 nucleotides matching TRBD2. V shed 1 base and J 3 bases; nucleotides not matched to a gene: 4. CDR3 size: 15 residues. Per germline, CDR1 MGHRA and CDR2 YSYEKL. The CDR3 DNA is TGCGCCAGCAGCCAAGGGGGACTAGCACACTACGAGCAGTACTTC. Its translation is CASSQGGLAHYEQYF.

The rearrangement links TRBV12-3 or TRBV12-4 to TRBJ1-5; 7 nucleotides match TRBD1. The CDR3 consists of 15 residues. V gave up 8 bases and J gave up 3 bases; unmatched junction bases: 10. CDR3 protein: CASAPGGQHNQPQHF. The CDR3 DNA sequence: TGTGCCAGCGCCCCTGGGGGACAGCACAATCAGCCCCAGCATTTT.

This clonotype turned up a few times. This chain uses TRBV12-3 or TRBV12-4 with TRBJ1-2; D not resolved. Deletions cut 2 bases from V and 3 bases from J, with 7 bases between. The CDR3 has 13 residues. CDR3: CASSLIGYYGYTF. CDR3 nucleotide sequence: TGTGCCAGCAGTTTAATTGGGTACTATGGCTACACCTTC.